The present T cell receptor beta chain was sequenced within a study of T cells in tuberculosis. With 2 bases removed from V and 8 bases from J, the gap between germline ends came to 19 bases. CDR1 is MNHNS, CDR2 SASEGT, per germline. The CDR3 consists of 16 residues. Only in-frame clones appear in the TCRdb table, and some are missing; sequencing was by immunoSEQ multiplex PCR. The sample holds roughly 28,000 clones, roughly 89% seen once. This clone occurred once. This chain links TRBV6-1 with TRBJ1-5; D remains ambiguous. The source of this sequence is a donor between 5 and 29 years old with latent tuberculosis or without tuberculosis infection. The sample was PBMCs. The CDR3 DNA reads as TGTGCCAGCAGTGAATGGGGTGAGGGCTTTCGGGAGCCCCAGCATTTT. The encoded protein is CASSEWGEGFREPQHF.